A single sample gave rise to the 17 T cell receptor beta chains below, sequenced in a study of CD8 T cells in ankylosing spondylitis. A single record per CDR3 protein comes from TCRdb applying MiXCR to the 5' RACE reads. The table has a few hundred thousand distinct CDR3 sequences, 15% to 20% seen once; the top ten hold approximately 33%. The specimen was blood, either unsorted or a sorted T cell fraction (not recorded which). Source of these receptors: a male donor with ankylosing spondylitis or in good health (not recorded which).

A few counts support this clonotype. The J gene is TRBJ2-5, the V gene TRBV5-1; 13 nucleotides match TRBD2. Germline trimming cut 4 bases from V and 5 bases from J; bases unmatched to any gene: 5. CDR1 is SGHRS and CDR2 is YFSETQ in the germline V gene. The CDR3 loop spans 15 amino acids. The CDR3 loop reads CASSQGTSGIETQYF. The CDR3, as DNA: TGCGCCAGCAGCCAAGGGACTAGCGGGATTGAGACCCAGTACTTC.

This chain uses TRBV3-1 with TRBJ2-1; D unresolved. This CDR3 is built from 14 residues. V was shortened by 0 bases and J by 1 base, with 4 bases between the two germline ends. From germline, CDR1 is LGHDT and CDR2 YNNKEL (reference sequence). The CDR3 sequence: CASSQDGSYNEQFF. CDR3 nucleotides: TGTGCCAGCAGCCAAGATGGGTCCTACAATGAGCAGTTCTTC.

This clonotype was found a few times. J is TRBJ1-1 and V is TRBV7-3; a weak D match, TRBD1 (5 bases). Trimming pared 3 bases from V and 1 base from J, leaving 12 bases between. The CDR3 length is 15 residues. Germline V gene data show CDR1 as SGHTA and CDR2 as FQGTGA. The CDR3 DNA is TGTGCCAGCAGCTTTTCAGGGCAGGGGAACACTGAAGCTTTCTTT. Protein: CASSFSGQGNTEAFF.

CDR3 DNA sequence: TGCAGTGCTAGCGTACAGATAACACAAGAGACCCAGTACTTC. Translation gives CSASVQITQETQYF. V gene TRBV20-1 combines with J gene TRBJ2-5; the D is unclear. The CDR3 covers 14 residues. Per the germline V gene, CDR1 is DFQATT and CDR2 is SNEGSKA (reference sequence). Trimming cost V 3 bases and J 2 bases, with 13 bases left between them.

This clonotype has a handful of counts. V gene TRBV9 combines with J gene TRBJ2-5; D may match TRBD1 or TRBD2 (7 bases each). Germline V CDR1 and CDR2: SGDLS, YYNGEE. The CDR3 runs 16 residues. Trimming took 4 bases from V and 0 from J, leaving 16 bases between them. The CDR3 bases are TGTGCCAGCAGCCTGGAGACAGGGACTAACCAAGAGACCCAGTACTTC. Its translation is CASSLETGTNQETQYF.

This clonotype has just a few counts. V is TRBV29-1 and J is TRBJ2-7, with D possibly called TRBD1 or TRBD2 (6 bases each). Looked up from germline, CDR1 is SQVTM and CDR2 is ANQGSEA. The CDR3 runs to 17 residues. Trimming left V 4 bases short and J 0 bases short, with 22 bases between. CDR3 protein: CSVVGWGADLSSYEQYF. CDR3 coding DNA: TGCAGCGTTGTAGGATGGGGGGCCGATTTAAGCTCCTACGAGCAGTACTTC.

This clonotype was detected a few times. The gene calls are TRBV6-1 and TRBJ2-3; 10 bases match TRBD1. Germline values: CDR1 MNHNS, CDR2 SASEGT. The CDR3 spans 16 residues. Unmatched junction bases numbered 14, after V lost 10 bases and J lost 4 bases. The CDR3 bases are TGTGCCACCGAAACCGGACAGGGGGGTTTCCCAGATACGCAGTATTTT. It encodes CATETGQGGFPDTQYF.

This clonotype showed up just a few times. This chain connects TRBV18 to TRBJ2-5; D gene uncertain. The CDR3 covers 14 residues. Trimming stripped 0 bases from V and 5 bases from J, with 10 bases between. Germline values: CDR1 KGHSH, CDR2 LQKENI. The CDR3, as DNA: TGTGCCAGCTCACCACCAGAGGCAGTGGAGACCCAGTACTTC. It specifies CASSPPEAVETQYF.

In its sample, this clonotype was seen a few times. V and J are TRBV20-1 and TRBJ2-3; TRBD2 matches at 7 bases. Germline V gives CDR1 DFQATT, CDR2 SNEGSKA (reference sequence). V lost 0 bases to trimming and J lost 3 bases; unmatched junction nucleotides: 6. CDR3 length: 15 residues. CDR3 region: CSARDMGEGTDTQYF. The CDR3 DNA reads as TGCAGTGCTAGAGATATGGGGGAGGGAACAGATACGCAGTATTTT.

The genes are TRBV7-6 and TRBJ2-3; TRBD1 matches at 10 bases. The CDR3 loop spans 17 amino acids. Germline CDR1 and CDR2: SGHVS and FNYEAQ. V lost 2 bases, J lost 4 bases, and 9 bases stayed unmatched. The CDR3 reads CASSLSPGTGVADTQYF. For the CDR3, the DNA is TGTGCCAGCAGCTTATCACCCGGGACAGGGGTTGCAGATACGCAGTATTTT.

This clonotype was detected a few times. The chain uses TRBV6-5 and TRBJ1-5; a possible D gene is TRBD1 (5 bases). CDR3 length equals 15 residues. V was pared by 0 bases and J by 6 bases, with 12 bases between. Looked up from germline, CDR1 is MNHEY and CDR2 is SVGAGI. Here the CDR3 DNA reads TGTGCCAGCAGTTACTCGATCAGGGATCGTCAGCCCCAGCATTTT. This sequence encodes CASSYSIRDRQPQHF.

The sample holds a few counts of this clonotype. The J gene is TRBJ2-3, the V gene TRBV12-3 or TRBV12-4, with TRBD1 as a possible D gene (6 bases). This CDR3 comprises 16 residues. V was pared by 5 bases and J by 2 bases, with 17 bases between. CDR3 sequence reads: CASSEPSRGDTDTQYF. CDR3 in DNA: TGTGCCAGCAGTGAGCCTAGCAGGGGCGACACAGATACGCAGTATTTT.

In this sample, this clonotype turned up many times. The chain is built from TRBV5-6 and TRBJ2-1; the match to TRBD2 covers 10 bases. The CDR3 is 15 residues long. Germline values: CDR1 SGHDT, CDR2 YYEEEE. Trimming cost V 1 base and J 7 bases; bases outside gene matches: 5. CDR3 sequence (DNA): TGTGCCAGCAGCTTGTTTGCTAGCGGGAGTAATGAGCAGTTCTTC. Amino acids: CASSLFASGSNEQFF. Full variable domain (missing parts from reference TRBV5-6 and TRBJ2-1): DAGVTQSPTHLIKTRGQQVTLRCSPKSGHDTVSWYQQALGQGPQFIFQYYEEEERQRGNFPDRFSGHQFPNYSSELNVNALLLGDSALYLCASSLFASGSNEQFFGPGTRLTVL.

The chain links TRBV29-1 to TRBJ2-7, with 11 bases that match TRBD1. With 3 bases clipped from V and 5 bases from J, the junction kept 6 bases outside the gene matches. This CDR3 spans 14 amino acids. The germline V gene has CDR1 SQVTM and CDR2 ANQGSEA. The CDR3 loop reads CSVDEWTGGNEQYF. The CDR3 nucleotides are TGCAGCGTTGATGAGTGGACAGGGGGCAACGAGCAGTACTTC.

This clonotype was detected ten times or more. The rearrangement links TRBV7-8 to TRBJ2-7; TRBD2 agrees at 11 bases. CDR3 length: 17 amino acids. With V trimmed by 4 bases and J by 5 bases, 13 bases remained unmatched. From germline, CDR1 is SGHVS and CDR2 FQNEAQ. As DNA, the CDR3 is TGTGCCAGCAGCTCTGATTTACTAGCGGGAGTTTCAGACGAGCAGTACTTC. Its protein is CASSSDLLAGVSDEQYF. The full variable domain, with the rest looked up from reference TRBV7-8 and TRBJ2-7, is GAGVSQSPRYKVAKRGQDVALRCDPISGHVSLFWYQQALGQGPEFLTYFQNEAQLDKSGLPSDRFFAERPEGSVSTLKIQRTQQEDSAVYLCASSSDLLAGVSDEQYFGPGTRLTVT.

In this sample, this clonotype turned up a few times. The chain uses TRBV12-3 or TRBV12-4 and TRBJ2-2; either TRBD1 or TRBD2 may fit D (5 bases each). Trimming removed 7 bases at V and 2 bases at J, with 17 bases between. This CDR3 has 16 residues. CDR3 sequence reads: CASTLGELGNTGELFF. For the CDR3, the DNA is TGTGCCAGCACCCTAGGGGAGCTGGGTAACACCGGGGAGCTGTTTTTT.

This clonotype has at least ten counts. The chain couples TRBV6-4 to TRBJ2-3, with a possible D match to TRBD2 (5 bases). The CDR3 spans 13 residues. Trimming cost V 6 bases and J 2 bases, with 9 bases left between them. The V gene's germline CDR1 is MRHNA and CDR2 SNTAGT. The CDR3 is CASSTSPTDTQYF. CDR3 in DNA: TGTGCCAGCAGCACTAGTCCCACAGATACGCAGTATTTT.